This is a list of T cell receptor beta chains from one sample in a study of OX40 agonist ivuxolimab in advanced cancers. Sequencing was performed with immunoSEQ multiplex PCR; in TCRdb, only in-frame clones are kept and a portion is missing. The sample yields over 8,000 clones, 60% to 80% seen once. Sequenced here: CD4+ or CD8+ T cells sorted from blood, sampled in a trial of the OX40 agonist ivuxolimab. The receptors shown here come from an adult with an advanced solid tumor such as melanoma, head and neck, liver or kidney cancer. CDR3s leave out the opening cysteine and the closing phenylalanine or tryptophan.

TRBJ2-1,11,TRBV27,ASSAPLVLEQF
TRBJ2-3,9,TRBV29-1,SVDTMDTQY
TRBJ2-1,13,TRBV27,ASSPGTGSGNEQF
TRBJ2-1,13,TRBV9,ASSVGTSGFDEQF
TRBJ1-5,13,TRBV4-1,ASSLRQGSDQPQH
TRBJ2-2,14,TRBV7-9,ASSPLRAANTGELF
TRBJ1-1,9,TRBV30,AWSPATEAF
TRBJ2-2,12,TRBV10-3,AIPGTRSTGELF
TRBJ2-1,15,TRBV28,ASSLFRLAGQHNEQF
TRBJ1-2,12,TRBV10-3,AIKKEGDFYGYT
TRBJ1-5,11,TRBV19,ASWIGGNQPQH
TRBJ1-2,12,TRBV27,ASSPLKANYGYT
TRBJ2-5,11,TRBV18,ASSRDRSATQY
TRBJ1-1,14,TRBV10-3,AISGRPGGLNTEAF
TRBJ2-1,14,TRBV7-6,ASSGLSGSSYNEQF
TRBJ2-3,15,TRBV18,ASSQSTGGYDTDTQY
TRBJ2-7,11,TRBV4-1,ASSQDRAYEQY
TRBJ2-2,10,TRBV11-2,ASSLGSGELF
TRBJ2-1,15,TRBV5-1,ASSPGLKSFLGNERF
TRBJ2-1,14,TRBV7-3,ASSPDTGFFYNEQF
TRBJ2-3,12,TRBV6-6,ASSYRGRTDTQY
TRBJ2-2,13,TRBV7-9,ASSPWVGDTGELF
TRBJ2-7,12,TRBV13,ASSRRGGPYEQY
TRBJ2-7,13,TRBV5-4,ASSAGLAGGYEQY
TRBJ1-1,16,TRBV14,ASSQDRSPVLVNTEAF
TRBJ1-1,11,TRBV5-4,ASSLSHNTEAF
TRBJ2-2,13,TRBV7-6,ASSLALSSLGELF
TRBJ2-7,13,TRBV7-8,ASSLGPGVNYEQY
TRBJ2-2,13,TRBV5-1,ASSYLSGNTGELF
TRBJ2-4,15,TRBV4-1,ASSQGATSGIQNIQY
TRBJ2-5,12,TRBV10-3,ASSPRGRTETQY
TRBJ2-7,8,TRBV29-1,SVGGKEQY
TRBJ1-3,12,TRBV28,ASSFEGSGNTIY
TRBJ2-1,16,TRBV28,ASSFLAGGQISYNEQF
TRBJ2-1,14,TRBV4-1,ASSLGTSGSYNEQF
TRBJ2-7,12,TRBV19,ASASGLKRGEQY
TRBJ2-7,14,TRBV13,ASAVTGQSLSYEQY
TRBJ1-1,9,TRBV11-2,ASSQGPNSR
TRBJ1-1,12,TRBV28,ASSIGGQGTEAF
TRBJ2-7,12,TRBV27,ASSFASDGAEQY